This T cell receptor beta chain emerged from a study of monozygotic twins with inflammatory bowel disease. Study results and caveats: People with IBD had fewer clonotypes in common with others than healthy twins did, especially with disease activity. No difference in repertoire similarity was seen between concordant and discordant twins, possibly because power was limited. Against healthy co-twins, IBD patients had lower TCRbeta diversity (measured by inverse Simpson).

Comments on this clonotype: As yet, its antigen is unknown.

The CDR3 has 14 residues. The germline gives CDR1 SEHNR, CDR2 FQNEAQ (reference sequence). UMIs that included a 6-nucleotide sample barcode were added by template switching, which took place during cDNA synthesis. TCRdb re-called the 5' RACE reads; one entry per CDR3 protein, DNA not given. This table lists about 160,000 distinct CDR3 sequences. The sample taken for sequencing was blood. The rearrangement uses TRBV7-9 and TRBJ1-5. This receptor was identified in a human donor with ulcerative colitis or Crohn's disease, or a healthy co-twin of an affected twin (not recorded which). CDR3 loop: CASSLDGMDQPQHF.